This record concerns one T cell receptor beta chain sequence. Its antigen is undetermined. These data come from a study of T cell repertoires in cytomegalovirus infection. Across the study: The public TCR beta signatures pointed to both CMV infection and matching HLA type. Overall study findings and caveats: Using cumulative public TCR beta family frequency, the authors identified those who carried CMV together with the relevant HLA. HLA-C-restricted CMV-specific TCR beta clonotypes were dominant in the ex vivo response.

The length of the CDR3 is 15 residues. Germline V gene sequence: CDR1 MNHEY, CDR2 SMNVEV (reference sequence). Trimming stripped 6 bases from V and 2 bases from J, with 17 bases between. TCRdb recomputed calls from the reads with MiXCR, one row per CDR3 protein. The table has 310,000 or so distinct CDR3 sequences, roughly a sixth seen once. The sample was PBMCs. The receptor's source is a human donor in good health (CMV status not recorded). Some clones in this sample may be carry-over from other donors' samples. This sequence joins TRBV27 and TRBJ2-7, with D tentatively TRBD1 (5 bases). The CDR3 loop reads CASSVAGPLTYEQYF. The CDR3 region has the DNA TGTGCCAGCAGCGTTGCAGGGCCTTTAACCTACGAGCAGTACTTC.